This T cell receptor (beta chain) was sequenced in a study of T cells in Graves' hyperthyroidism and ophthalmopathy. Findings and limits, study-wide: Most thyroid clonotypes expanded above 0.001 were also detected in blood. Ophthalmopathy was separated from stable hyperthyroidism by a 13 V-J model.

Each patient was aged 18 to 65 and had newly diagnosed hyperthyroidism of under 2 months' duration. Diagnosis rested on symptoms, serum thyroxine and TRAb, thyroid ultrasound, and orbital computed tomography. Germline V gene lookup returns CDR1 SQVTM and CDR2 ANQGSEA. The length of the CDR3 is 19 residues. J lost 2 bases, V lost 6 bases, and 18 bases had no gene match. Amplified TCR beta CDR3 regions derived from RNA transcripts. The HTBI set primed first-round TCR CDR3 RT-PCR. TCRdb redid the calling of the multiplex PCR reads with MiXCR, one entry per CDR3 protein. The table has hundreds of thousands of distinct CDR3 sequences, around 40% seen once. In regard to this clonotype: Its antigen remains unidentified.

The sample comprised blood. The sequence derives from a woman between 40 and 55 years old with Graves' hyperthyroidism. J is TRBJ2-7 and V is TRBV29-1, with 14 positions matching TRBD2. CDR3 bases: TGCAGCGTGGGGGGATCCGGGACTAGCGGGGGCGCGGACCCCTACGAGCAGTACTTC. Amino acids: CSVGGSGTSGGADPYEQYF.